This T cell receptor (beta chain) emerged from a study of T cells in Graves' hyperthyroidism and ophthalmopathy. Authors of the study amplified TCR beta CDR3 regions from RNA transcripts. Using the HTBI primer set, a first-round RT-PCR was run on the TCR CDR3. TCRdb recomputed calls from the multiplex PCR reads with MiXCR, one row per CDR3 protein. The sample shows hundreds of thousands of distinct CDR3 sequences, more than 20% of them seen only once. Points on this clonotype: As yet, its antigen is unknown.

A NOSPECS grade of at least 4, a Clinical Activity Score of at least 3 and duration under 3 months were recorded in ophthalmopathy patients. Reasons for excluding patients were uncontrolled infection, other autoimmune disease, pregnancy or lactation. Notes on the study in general: A model using 13 V-J features told ophthalmopathy apart from stable hyperthyroidism.

Per the germline V gene, CDR1 is MNHEY and CDR2 is SMNVEV (reference sequence). Trimming removed 3 bases at V and 0 bases at J, with 13 bases between. The CDR3 is 16 residues long. The receptor comes from a man aged 30 to 39 with Graves' ophthalmopathy. The specimen sequenced was blood. The J gene is TRBJ2-3, the V gene TRBV27; D is perhaps TRBD1 (6 bases). CDR3 bases: TGTGCCAGCAGTTTGGGGGCTATACTTAGCACAGATACGCAGTATTTT. This gives the protein CASSLGAILSTDTQYF.